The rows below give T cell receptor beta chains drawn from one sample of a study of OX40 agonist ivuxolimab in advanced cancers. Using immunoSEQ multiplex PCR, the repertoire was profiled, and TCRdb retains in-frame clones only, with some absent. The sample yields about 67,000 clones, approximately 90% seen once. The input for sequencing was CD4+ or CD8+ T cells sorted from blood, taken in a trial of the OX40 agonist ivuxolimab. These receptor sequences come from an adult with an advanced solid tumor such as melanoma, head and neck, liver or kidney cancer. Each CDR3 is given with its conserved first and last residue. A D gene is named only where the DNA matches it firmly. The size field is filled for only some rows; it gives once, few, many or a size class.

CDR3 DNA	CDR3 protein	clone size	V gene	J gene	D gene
TGTGCCAGCAGTCCCATAGGGTCGAGAGAGACCCAGTACTTC	CASSPIGSRETQYF	.	TRBV7-9	TRBJ2-5	.
TGTGCCAGCAGCTTAGGTGAACCTGGGGATATACTAAATATCTACAATGAGCAGTTCTTC	CASSLGEPGDILNIYNEQFF	.	TRBV7-8	TRBJ2-1	.
TGTGCCAGCAGCTTTCCTAGCGGGAGAGTAGAGACCCAGTACTTC	CASSFPSGRVETQYF	.	TRBV11-2	TRBJ2-5	TRBD2
TGTGCCAGCAGCTTGGCGGGAGGCCAAGAGACCCAGTACTTC	CASSLAGGQETQYF	once	TRBV7-9	TRBJ2-5	TRBD2
TGTGCCAGCAGCTCTTACCCGGACAGGGCCGCAGATACGCAGTATTTT	CASSSYPDRAADTQYF	.	TRBV5-4	TRBJ2-3	TRBD1
TGTGCCAGCAGCTTAGACGGGGACAGGGGTTATGTCTACGAGCAGTACTTC	CASSLDGDRGYVYEQYF	.	TRBV7-2	TRBJ2-7	TRBD1
TGTGCCAGTAGTTTCCCTCGTGGGGGCCCGAACGATGAGCAGTTCTTC	CASSFPRGGPNDEQFF	.	TRBV19	TRBJ2-1	.
TGTGCCAGCAGCGCGATCGGGACAACATTGGAAGCTTTCTTT	CASSAIGTTLEAFF	.	TRBV7-9	TRBJ1-1	.
TGTGCCAGCAGCTTGAGGATGGACAGCCAGGCGTATTTT	CASSLRMDSQAYF	once	TRBV13	TRBJ2-3	.
TGTGCCAGCAGCTTACTATACTACGAGCAGTACTTC	CASSLLYYEQYF	once	TRBV5-8	TRBJ2-7	.
TGTGCCAGCAGCGTGGACGTTAACACTGAAGCTTTCTTT	CASSVDVNTEAFF	.	TRBV9	TRBJ1-1	.
TGCGCCAGCAGTGCCGGACAGGAGAGGCTCTATGGCTACACCTTC	CASSAGQERLYGYTF	.	TRBV10-2	TRBJ1-2	TRBD1
TGTGCCATCAGTGTTCTAGCGGGAGTTCTCGATGAGCAGTTCTTC	CAISVLAGVLDEQFF	.	TRBV10-3	TRBJ2-1	TRBD2
TGCGCCAGCAGCTTGGAGAAAGACAGGGTATCCGGCTACACCTTC	CASSLEKDRVSGYTF	.	TRBV5-1	TRBJ1-2	TRBD1
TGCGCCAGCAGTGGCACGGGGCCGTACGAGCAGTACTTC	CASSGTGPYEQYF	.	TRBV10-2	TRBJ2-7	.
TGTGCCAGCAGACCCGACAGCCAAGAGACCCAGTACTTC	CASRPDSQETQYF	.	TRBV6-5	TRBJ2-5	.
TGTGCCAGCAGCTTCCCCGGGACAGGGCTCGAAACTAATGAAAAACTGTTTTTT	CASSFPGTGLETNEKLFF	.	TRBV7-2	TRBJ1-4	TRBD1
TGTGCCAGTAACGGGAGGACCAGCTCCTACAATGAGCAGTTCTTC	CASNGRTSSYNEQFF	once	TRBV19	TRBJ2-1	TRBD2
TGTGCCAGCAGCCGCAAGGAGACTAGCGGGGCCTATATCACAGATACGCAGTATTTT	CASSRKETSGAYITDTQYF	.	TRBV11-2	TRBJ2-3	TRBD2
TGTGCCAGCAGTGAACCCGGGACTAGCGGGAGTAGGGCACAAGAGACCCAGTACTTC	CASSEPGTSGSRAQETQYF	.	TRBV2	TRBJ2-5	TRBD2
TGTGCCAGCAGCTTAAGTCCGGGGGTGGCAGGGGCGCAGATCTATGGCTACACCTTC	CASSLSPGVAGAQIYGYTF	.	TRBV7-6	TRBJ1-2	.
TGTGCCAGCAGTGACGCAGGGGTGGTCCAAGAGACCCAGTACTTC	CASSDAGVVQETQYF	.	TRBV2	TRBJ2-5	.
TGTGCCAGCAGTTCAGCGGGAGGAGGCGATGAGCAGTTCTTC	CASSSAGGGDEQFF	.	TRBV25-1	TRBJ2-1	TRBD2
TGTGCCAGCAGTAGGCGGGGGAGCCAAGAGACCCAGTACTTC	CASSRRGSQETQYF	once	TRBV9	TRBJ2-5	TRBD2
TGTGCCAGCAAGGGAGTCGGCACTAATGAAAAACTGTTTTTT	CASKGVGTNEKLFF	once	TRBV2	TRBJ1-4	.
TGTGCCAGTAGTATTTGGGCTGAATTGGGCACTGAAGCTTTCTTT	CASSIWAELGTEAFF	.	TRBV19	TRBJ1-1	.
TGTGCCAGCACCCCGGGACTAGCGCCTAATGAGCAGTTCTTC	CASTPGLAPNEQFF	.	TRBV25-1	TRBJ2-1	TRBD2
TGTGCCAGCAGATCTGCGGGGGGGGCCTACGAGCAGTACTTC	CASRSAGGAYEQYF	.	TRBV7-9	TRBJ2-7	TRBD2
TGTGCCAGCAGCCAAGAGGGGACCGGTAGCACAGATACGCAGTATTTT	CASSQEGTGSTDTQYF	.	TRBV4-2	TRBJ2-3	.
TGTGCCAGCAGCTTGCGGTCGACGGTGGGGGCCTATATCTCCTACGAGCAGTACTTC	CASSLRSTVGAYISYEQYF	once	TRBV5-6	TRBJ2-7	.
TGTTTATCCAGGGACAGGGGGTCACATGAGCAGTTCTTC	CLSRDRGSHEQFF	.	TRBV28	TRBJ2-1	TRBD1
TGTGCCAGCAGTTACGGCCCGATCAATCAGCCCCAGCATTTT	CASSYGPINQPQHF	.	TRBV6-6	TRBJ1-5	.
TGTGCCAGCAGTCTCATAGCGGGAGGGCCCCATGAGCAGTTCTTC	CASSLIAGGPHEQFF	.	TRBV6-5	TRBJ2-1	TRBD2
TGTGCCAGCAGCTTAGAGAGGGGGAACACCGGGGAGCTGTTTTTT	CASSLERGNTGELFF	.	TRBV11-3	TRBJ2-2	.
TGTGCCAGCAGCCAAGCCCCGAGTGGGACAGGGGGCAATGAGCAGTTCTTC	CASSQAPSGTGGNEQFF	.	TRBV4-2	TRBJ2-1	TRBD1
TGTGCCAGCAGTGAACGGGGTCCCAACTATGGCTACACCTTC	CASSERGPNYGYTF	few	TRBV2	TRBJ1-2	.
TGTGCCAGCAAATTGTCAGGGGGCGAAGAGACCCAGTACTTC	CASKLSGGEETQYF	.	TRBV27	TRBJ2-5	TRBD1
TGCGCCAGCAGCCCTAGCGGTTTTTGGAGTATCGATACGCAGTATTTT	CASSPSGFWSIDTQYF	.	TRBV5-1	TRBJ2-3	TRBD2
TGTGCCAGCAGCCCCACTAGCGGATATCACAATGAGCAGTTCTTC	CASSPTSGYHNEQFF	.	TRBV6-1	TRBJ2-1	TRBD2
TGCAGCGTTTGGGGGGAGGAGACCCAGTACTTC	CSVWGEETQYF	.	TRBV29-1	TRBJ2-5	.
TGTGCCAGCGGGGCTCTTCGGGGAAATCACCACGAGCAGTACTTC	CASGALRGNHHEQYF	.	TRBV28	TRBJ2-7	.
TGTGCCAGCAGCTTAGCTGCTAACTATGGCTACACCTTC	CASSLAANYGYTF	.	TRBV7-9	TRBJ1-2	.
TGTGCCAGCACGATTGGAACAGGCGACAACTATGGCTACACCTTC	CASTIGTGDNYGYTF	.	TRBV9	TRBJ1-2	.
TGTGCCAGCAGTGAATATGGGACAGGGGACTACGAGCAGTACTTC	CASSEYGTGDYEQYF	.	TRBV25-1	TRBJ2-7	TRBD1
TGCAGTGTACGACAAAACGATGAGCAGTTCTTC	CSVRQNDEQFF	.	TRBV20-1	TRBJ2-1	.
TGTGCCAGCATGAAATTTTGGACCGGGGAGCTGTTTTTT	CASMKFWTGELFF	.	TRBV27	TRBJ2-2	.
TGTGCCAGCAGTTCATACAGGGCCCCAAGCACAGATACGCAGTATTTT	CASSSYRAPSTDTQYF	.	TRBV6-5	TRBJ2-3	.
TGTGCCAGCAGTTTTTCGCCCCCCTACGAGCAGTACTTC	CASSFSPPYEQYF	.	TRBV27	TRBJ2-7	.
TGCGCCAGCAGCCATGCAGGGGGTTCGGTCTACGAGCAGTACTTC	CASSHAGGSVYEQYF	.	TRBV4-1	TRBJ2-7	TRBD1
TGTGCCAGCAGTCTCCCCCAGGGGGTAACCGCCTACGAGCAGTACTTC	CASSLPQGVTAYEQYF	.	TRBV2	TRBJ2-7	TRBD1
TGTGCCAGCAGCTTAGCGGTGGGCCCCACGGACACCGGGGAGCTGTTTTTT	CASSLAVGPTDTGELFF	once	TRBV7-6	TRBJ2-2	.
TGTGCCAGCAGTGAATGGTCAGATACGCAGTATTTT	CASSEWSDTQYF	.	TRBV25-1	TRBJ2-3	.
TGTGCCAGCAGCTCGGGAACAGATACGCAGTATTTT	CASSSGTDTQYF	once	TRBV7-9	TRBJ2-3	.
TGTGCCAGCAGACCACCTGGGACAGGAGTTGCAACTAATGAAAAACTGTTTTTT	CASRPPGTGVATNEKLFF	.	TRBV2	TRBJ1-4	TRBD1
TGTGCCAGCAGTGAAGCAAGGCTAGCGGGAGCCAATGAGCAGTTCTTC	CASSEARLAGANEQFF	.	TRBV2	TRBJ2-1	TRBD2
TGTGCCAGCAGCCTCGGCGGGAGAGGGACTGAGCAGTTCTTC	CASSLGGRGTEQFF	.	TRBV6-1	TRBJ2-1	TRBD2
TGTGCCAGCAGTGAGGTGTCAGGGAGACAAGAGACCCAGTACTTC	CASSEVSGRQETQYF	.	TRBV2	TRBJ2-5	.
TGTGCCAGCAGTTACGGAGGGAACATGAACACTGAAGCTTTCTTT	CASSYGGNMNTEAFF	.	TRBV6-5	TRBJ1-1	.
TGTGCCAGCAGCACTATCGCTCAAACCGGGACCCGACCCGGGGAGCTGTTTTTT	CASSTIAQTGTRPGELFF	.	TRBV7-9	TRBJ2-2	.
TGTGCCAGCAGTGAAAAAACGCGGGGGACCTACTATGGCTACACCTTC	CASSEKTRGTYYGYTF	.	TRBV6-1	TRBJ1-2	.